Included here is one T cell receptor (beta chain) sequence, with context. CDR3 length: 15 residues. Germline assignment: CDR1 MDHEN and CDR2 SYDVKM. Trimming took 2 bases from V and 5 from J, leaving 12 bases between them. The repertoire was sequenced with immunoSEQ multiplex PCR; TCRdb's copy has only in-frame clones and lacks some. The sample holds about 330,000 clones, approximately 90% seen once. The data were taken from a study of cytomegalovirus exposure and HLA in healthy donors. Study overall: A subsequent analysis reported that the 100 to 150 validation repertoires were produced on the same platform that had also been used for the roughly 670 first-cohort repertoires.

The sequence was obtained from a woman aged 25 to 39 in good health and CMV-seropositive. Sequenced material: PBMCs. This sequence joins TRBV28 and TRBJ1-4; D uncertain. CDR3 DNA: TGTGCCAGCAGTTTACTGGGAGGGCTAAATGAAAAACTGTTTTTT. Translation: CASSLLGGLNEKLFF.